The T cell receptor (beta chain) under discussion was sequenced for a study of CD8+ T cells in alopecia areata. Study context: Treated patients took oral tofacitinib at 5 to 10 mg twice daily. Study conclusions and caveats: Scalp clonality decreased significantly with tofacitinib, and so did expanded CD8+ clones among the top 100. Whereas mice showed it more clearly, TCR sharing across patients was murkier, possibly because of HLA.

Sequencing relied on a cDNA template that was reverse transcribed from extracted RNA. Repertoires were generated with immunoSEQ multiplex PCR, while TCRdb's copy carries only in-frame clones and drops some. The top ten clones hold over 0.9% of a sample with about 190,000 clones, 60% of them seen once. Treatment of the sample: oral pan-JAK inhibitor, 5-10 mg twice daily. With respect to this clone: Its antigen remains unidentified.

The origin of this receptor is a human donor with alopecia areata. Here the sequenced sample was CD4+ T cells sorted from blood, taken at week 24, from a patient treated with tofacitinib.

The CDR3 region has the DNA TGTGCCAGCAGCTTGAGGACACAACCGGGGACTGAAGCTTTCTTT. This gives the protein CASSLRTQPGTEAFF. V and J are TRBV5-6 and TRBJ1-1; tentatively, D is TRBD1 (5 bases). Germline-derived CDR1 and CDR2 are SGHDT and YYEEEE. The CDR3 is 15 amino acids. The ends were cut back, 1 base at V and 5 bases at J, with 15 bases in the middle.